A selection of T cell receptor beta chains follows, all from one sample in a study of blood T cell repertoires in COVID-19. The data were produced by immunoSEQ multiplex PCR, yet TCRdb's version contains in-frame clones alone and is incomplete. The sample has 140,000 to 150,000 clones, roughly 88% seen once; the top ten hold about 4.4%. Sequencing used PBMCs or T cells enriched from blood (not recorded which). These receptors were taken from a man over 45 who had recovered from COVID-19. Both conserved end residues are part of each CDR3. Fields, in order: clone size, D gene, V gene, J gene, CDR3 DNA, CDR3 protein. The D gene is left open where the match is weak. Part of the rows lack a size; the others show once, few, many or a class for expanded clones.

abundance: NA
d_gene: TRBD2
v_gene: TRBV7-8
j_gene: TRBJ2-7
CDR3nt: TGTGCCAGCAGCGAGACTAGCGCTCGCTCCTACGAGCAGTACTTC
CDR3aa: CASSETSARSYEQYF

abundance: NA
d_gene: TRBD1
v_gene: TRBV18
j_gene: TRBJ1-6
CDR3nt: TGTGCCAGCTCACCGTTAGCCGGGACAGGTCCTAATTCACCCCTCCACTTT
CDR3aa: CASSPLAGTGPNSPLHF

abundance: NA
d_gene: TRBD1
v_gene: TRBV3-1/TRBV3-2
j_gene: TRBJ2-5
CDR3nt: TGTGCCAGCAGCCGGGGGGACAGGGCCAAGGAGACCCAGTACTTC
CDR3aa: CASSRGDRAKETQYF

abundance: NA
d_gene: TRBD1
v_gene: TRBV19
j_gene: TRBJ1-1
CDR3nt: TGTGCCAGTAGTAGGGGACAGTTGAACACTGAAGCTTTCTTT
CDR3aa: CASSRGQLNTEAFF

abundance: NA
d_gene: TRBD1
v_gene: TRBV4-3
j_gene: TRBJ1-6
CDR3nt: TGCGCCAGCAGCCAAGATGGACAGGGGGAAGGTTCACCCCTCCACTTT
CDR3aa: CASSQDGQGEGSPLHF

abundance: NA
d_gene: NA
v_gene: TRBV10-1
j_gene: TRBJ1-1
CDR3nt: TGCGCCAGCCAGACGGAGGGAGATACTGAAGCTTTCTTT
CDR3aa: CASQTEGDTEAFF

abundance: NA
d_gene: TRBD2
v_gene: TRBV3-1/TRBV3-2
j_gene: TRBJ2-1
CDR3nt: TGTGCCAGCAGCCCGCCTCTAGCGGGGGGAGGGTACAATGAGCAGTTCTTC
CDR3aa: CASSPPLAGGGYNEQFF

abundance: NA
d_gene: NA
v_gene: TRBV7-2
j_gene: TRBJ2-3
CDR3nt: TGTGCCAGCAGCTTACCGGAGCGGGCCACAGATACGCAGTATTTT
CDR3aa: CASSLPERATDTQYF

abundance: NA
d_gene: NA
v_gene: TRBV5-4
j_gene: TRBJ2-3
CDR3nt: TGTGCCAGCAGCTTGGCCGGACTTCGCACAGATACGCAGTATTTT
CDR3aa: CASSLAGLRTDTQYF

abundance: NA
d_gene: NA
v_gene: TRBV30
j_gene: TRBJ1-6
CDR3nt: TGTGCCTGGAGTGGACCGGGATCGACACCCCTCCACTTT
CDR3aa: CAWSGPGSTPLHF

abundance: once
d_gene: NA
v_gene: TRBV6-6
j_gene: TRBJ2-7
CDR3nt: TGTGCCAGCAGCCCCGGGGGCTCCTACGAGCAGTACTTC
CDR3aa: CASSPGGSYEQYF

abundance: NA
d_gene: TRBD2
v_gene: TRBV2
j_gene: TRBJ2-3
CDR3nt: TGTGCCAGCAGGAAAGCGGGAGGGTACGCAGATACGCAGTATTTT
CDR3aa: CASRKAGGYADTQYF

abundance: NA
d_gene: TRBD1
v_gene: TRBV28
j_gene: TRBJ2-4
CDR3nt: TGTGCCAGCGAATCAGGGACAGAAAAAAACATTCAGTACTTC
CDR3aa: CASESGTEKNIQYF

abundance: NA
d_gene: TRBD2
v_gene: TRBV28
j_gene: TRBJ2-4
CDR3nt: TGTGCCACCCGGACTAGCGGGAGAGTGGATGGTTCGTTAGCCAAAAACATTCAGTACTTC
CDR3aa: CATRTSGRVDGSLAKNIQYF

abundance: NA
d_gene: TRBD1
v_gene: TRBV6-2/TRBV6-3
j_gene: TRBJ1-5
CDR3nt: TGTGCCAGCAGTTATTCAGGGGGCGGATATCAGCCCCAGCATTTT
CDR3aa: CASSYSGGGYQPQHF

abundance: NA
d_gene: TRBD1
v_gene: TRBV7-8
j_gene: TRBJ2-5
CDR3nt: TGTGCCAGCAGCCCGAAAGTACGAGGGACAGCCGTTCAAGAGACCCAGTACTTC
CDR3aa: CASSPKVRGTAVQETQYF

abundance: NA
d_gene: NA
v_gene: TRBV11-2
j_gene: TRBJ2-1
CDR3nt: TGTGCCAGCAGCGTCGGGAATTACAATGAGCAGTTCTTC
CDR3aa: CASSVGNYNEQFF

abundance: NA
d_gene: NA
v_gene: TRBV7-3
j_gene: TRBJ2-2
CDR3nt: TGTGCCAGCAGCTTAGGAGTGAACACCGGGGAGCTGTTTTTT
CDR3aa: CASSLGVNTGELFF

abundance: NA
d_gene: NA
v_gene: TRBV6-1
j_gene: TRBJ2-5
CDR3nt: TGTGCCAGCAGTGAAGCGTTGGGCAGACAAGAGACCCAGTACTTC
CDR3aa: CASSEALGRQETQYF

abundance: NA
d_gene: TRBD2
v_gene: TRBV11-2
j_gene: TRBJ2-7
CDR3nt: TGTGCCAGCAGGAGTGTAAAAACTAGCGCGGAACGGTACGAGCAGTACTTC
CDR3aa: CASRSVKTSAERYEQYF

abundance: NA
d_gene: NA
v_gene: TRBV29-1
j_gene: TRBJ1-1
CDR3nt: TGCAGCGTTGCGAAGGGGATTAACACTGAAGCTTTCTTT
CDR3aa: CSVAKGINTEAFF

abundance: NA
d_gene: TRBD2
v_gene: TRBV7-2
j_gene: TRBJ2-1
CDR3nt: TGTGCCAGCAGCCCTCTAGCGGGAGAGCAGTTCTTC
CDR3aa: CASSPLAGEQFF

abundance: NA
d_gene: TRBD2
v_gene: TRBV10-2
j_gene: TRBJ2-7
CDR3nt: TGCGCCAGCAGTTGGTTGCTAGCGGGAGGGCCCCACGAGCAGTACTTC
CDR3aa: CASSWLLAGGPHEQYF

abundance: NA
d_gene: TRBD1
v_gene: TRBV4-1
j_gene: TRBJ1-1
CDR3nt: TGCGCCAGCAGCCGGGACAGGAACACTGAAGCTTTCTTT
CDR3aa: CASSRDRNTEAFF

abundance: NA
d_gene: TRBD1
v_gene: TRBV11-3
j_gene: TRBJ1-6
CDR3nt: TGTGCCAGCAGCTTCGGACAGGGTTCACCCCTCCACTTT
CDR3aa: CASSFGQGSPLHF

abundance: few
d_gene: TRBD1
v_gene: TRBV5-1
j_gene: TRBJ2-7
CDR3nt: TGCGCCAGCAGCCCCAGGGACAGTTACGAGCAGTACTTC
CDR3aa: CASSPRDSYEQYF

abundance: NA
d_gene: NA
v_gene: TRBV19
j_gene: TRBJ2-3
CDR3nt: TGTGCCAGTAGTATAAGTGCGGCCCTACATTTTAGTACGCAGTATTTT
CDR3aa: CASSISAALHFSTQYF

abundance: NA
d_gene: NA
v_gene: TRBV28
j_gene: TRBJ2-4
CDR3nt: TGTGCCAGCAGTTTAGGGCAGGTAGCCAAAAACATTCAGTACTTC
CDR3aa: CASSLGQVAKNIQYF

abundance: NA
d_gene: TRBD2
v_gene: TRBV6-5
j_gene: TRBJ2-7
CDR3nt: TGTGCCAGCAGTATGGGACTAGCGTGGTCCTACGAGCAGTACTTC
CDR3aa: CASSMGLAWSYEQYF

abundance: NA
d_gene: TRBD1
v_gene: TRBV7-2
j_gene: TRBJ2-3
CDR3nt: TGTGCCAGCAGCCCTTCCGGACAGGGGACAACGTCCGATACGCAGTATTTT
CDR3aa: CASSPSGQGTTSDTQYF

abundance: NA
d_gene: NA
v_gene: TRBV28
j_gene: TRBJ2-2
CDR3nt: TGTGCCACTGAGAAAGGCAGGGCGAACACCGGGGAGCTGTTTTTT
CDR3aa: CATEKGRANTGELFF

abundance: NA
d_gene: TRBD1
v_gene: TRBV6-5
j_gene: TRBJ1-1
CDR3nt: TGTGCCAGCAGTTGGACAGGGGTTGGTGAAGCTTTCTTT
CDR3aa: CASSWTGVGEAFF

abundance: NA
d_gene: TRBD1
v_gene: TRBV29-1
j_gene: TRBJ2-5
CDR3nt: TGCAGCGTCGCCGGGACAGAACAAGAGACCCAGTACTTC
CDR3aa: CSVAGTEQETQYF

abundance: NA
d_gene: TRBD2
v_gene: TRBV7-2
j_gene: TRBJ2-2
CDR3nt: TGTGCCAGCAGCTTAGTTAACAGCGGGAGGGCCCCCGGGGAGCTGTTTTTT
CDR3aa: CASSLVNSGRAPGELFF

abundance: once
d_gene: TRBD2
v_gene: TRBV9
j_gene: TRBJ2-2
CDR3nt: TGTGCTGGAGCGGGGGGCACGAACACCGGGGAGCTGTTTTTT
CDR3aa: CAGAGGTNTGELFF

abundance: NA
d_gene: TRBD1
v_gene: TRBV7-2
j_gene: TRBJ1-2
CDR3nt: TGTGCCAGCAGCTTAGCCCGGGACAGGTCTAACTATGGCTACACCTTC
CDR3aa: CASSLARDRSNYGYTF

abundance: NA
d_gene: NA
v_gene: TRBV18
j_gene: TRBJ1-2
CDR3nt: TGTGCCAGCTCACCTCTGCAGGCCGACTATGGCTACACCTTC
CDR3aa: CASSPLQADYGYTF

abundance: once
d_gene: NA
v_gene: TRBV7-9
j_gene: TRBJ2-5
CDR3nt: TGTGCCAGCAGCTTAGTTGTCGGGAGTAGAGAGACCCAGTACTTC
CDR3aa: CASSLVVGSRETQYF

abundance: NA
d_gene: TRBD2
v_gene: TRBV7-6
j_gene: TRBJ2-2
CDR3nt: TGTGCCACCTCGGGGACTAGCGGGATGTTCGCGAACACCGGGGAGCTGTTTTTT
CDR3aa: CATSGTSGMFANTGELFF

abundance: NA
d_gene: TRBD2
v_gene: TRBV6-6
j_gene: TRBJ2-7
CDR3nt: TGTGCCAGCACCCGAGCGGGAGCGTCCTACGAGCAGTACTTC
CDR3aa: CASTRAGASYEQYF

abundance: NA
d_gene: TRBD1
v_gene: TRBV5-1
j_gene: TRBJ2-6
CDR3nt: TGCGCCAGCAGCTCCGGGACAGCCTCTGGGGCCAACGTCCTGACTTTC
CDR3aa: CASSSGTASGANVLTF

abundance: once
d_gene: TRBD2
v_gene: TRBV9
j_gene: TRBJ2-1
CDR3nt: TGTGCCAGCAGCGCACTGACTAGCGGGGCCTACAATGAGCAGTTCTTC
CDR3aa: CASSALTSGAYNEQFF

abundance: NA
d_gene: NA
v_gene: TRBV18
j_gene: TRBJ2-6
CDR3nt: TGTGCCAGCTCGTTCCTTGTTAGCTCTGGGGCCAACGTCCTGACTTTC
CDR3aa: CASSFLVSSGANVLTF

abundance: NA
d_gene: TRBD1
v_gene: TRBV12-3/TRBV12-4
j_gene: TRBJ1-4
CDR3nt: TGTGCCAGCAACGGACAGGGAAATGAAAAACTGTTTTTT
CDR3aa: CASNGQGNEKLFF

abundance: once
d_gene: NA
v_gene: TRBV24-1
j_gene: TRBJ2-2
CDR3nt: TGTGCCACCAGTGATTTGCGTCCAGGGGGGTTCGCCGGGGAGCTGTTTTTT
CDR3aa: CATSDLRPGGFAGELFF

abundance: NA
d_gene: TRBD1
v_gene: TRBV28
j_gene: TRBJ2-7
CDR3nt: TGTGCCAGCAGGTACCGGGACAGCTATTCCTACGAGCAGTACTTC
CDR3aa: CASRYRDSYSYEQYF

abundance: NA
d_gene: NA
v_gene: TRBV6-1
j_gene: TRBJ1-2
CDR3nt: TGTGCCAGCAGTGAAGCGGCAGGGCTTCTTTATGGCTACACCTTC
CDR3aa: CASSEAAGLLYGYTF

abundance: few
d_gene: NA
v_gene: TRBV24-1
j_gene: TRBJ1-1
CDR3nt: TGTGCCACCAGTGATTTTGGCTCTGAAGCTTTCTTT
CDR3aa: CATSDFGSEAFF

abundance: once
d_gene: TRBD1
v_gene: TRBV18
j_gene: TRBJ1-2
CDR3nt: TGTGCCAGCTCACCACGAGGCGGAGGCGGGGACAGGGGCTGGTATGGCTACACCTTC
CDR3aa: CASSPRGGGGDRGWYGYTF

abundance: NA
d_gene: NA
v_gene: TRBV4-3
j_gene: TRBJ1-4
CDR3nt: TGCGCCAGCAGCCAAGCTCCCCCAGGGCAGATCAGTAATGAAAAACTGTTTTTT
CDR3aa: CASSQAPPGQISNEKLFF

abundance: NA
d_gene: TRBD1
v_gene: TRBV18
j_gene: TRBJ1-2
CDR3nt: TGTGCCAGCTCAACCGAGGCAGGGGGCGCTTGGGGCTACACCTTC
CDR3aa: CASSTEAGGAWGYTF

abundance: NA
d_gene: NA
v_gene: TRBV7-2
j_gene: TRBJ1-6
CDR3nt: TGTGCCAGCAGCTTAGCGGGGGGTGATTCACCCCTCCACTTT
CDR3aa: CASSLAGGDSPLHF

abundance: NA
d_gene: NA
v_gene: TRBV24-1
j_gene: TRBJ2-1
CDR3nt: TGTGCCACCAGTGACCTGGCGGGGCGCTGGCAGTTCTTC
CDR3aa: CATSDLAGRWQFF

abundance: NA
d_gene: NA
v_gene: TRBV5-5
j_gene: TRBJ2-5
CDR3nt: TGTGCCAGCAGCTTCCGGGGTAGCTCCCAAGAGACCCAGTACTTC
CDR3aa: CASSFRGSSQETQYF

abundance: NA
d_gene: NA
v_gene: TRBV28
j_gene: TRBJ1-1
CDR3nt: TGTGCCAGCAGTTTACGTTCCCTCACTGAAGCTTTCTTT
CDR3aa: CASSLRSLTEAFF